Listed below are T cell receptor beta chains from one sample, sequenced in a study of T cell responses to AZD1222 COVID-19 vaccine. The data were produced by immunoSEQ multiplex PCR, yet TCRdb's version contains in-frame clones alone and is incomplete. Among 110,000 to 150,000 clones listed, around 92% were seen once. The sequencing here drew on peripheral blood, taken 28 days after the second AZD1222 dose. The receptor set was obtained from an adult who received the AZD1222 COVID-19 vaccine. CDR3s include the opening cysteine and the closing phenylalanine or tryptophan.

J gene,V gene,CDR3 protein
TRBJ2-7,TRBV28,CASSPPGTSGSYEQYF
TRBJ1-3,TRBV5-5,CASSLVGGRPGNTIYF
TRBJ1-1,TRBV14,CASSQLLNTEAFF
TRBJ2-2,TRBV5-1,CASSLGVRTTGELFF
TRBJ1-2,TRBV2,CASSDLFIKGYGYTF
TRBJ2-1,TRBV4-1,CASSQGLAGPYNEQFF
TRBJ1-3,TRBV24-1,CATSESTGFGNTIYF
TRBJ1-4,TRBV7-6,CASSLGVGTNEKLFF
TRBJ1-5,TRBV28,CASSTNKNQPQHF
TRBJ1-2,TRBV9,CASSSLGGTYGYTF
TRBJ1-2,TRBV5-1,CASSSQDRAIYGYTF
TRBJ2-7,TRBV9,CASSPRLAAPYEQYF
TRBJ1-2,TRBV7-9,CASSLAVDGYTF
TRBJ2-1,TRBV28,CASRTSGASSYNEQFF
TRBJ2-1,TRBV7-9,CASTNIRTSGSINEQFF
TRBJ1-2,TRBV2,CASRHQGSGISYGYTF
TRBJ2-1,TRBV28,CASSLLPGTGEKFF
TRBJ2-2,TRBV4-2,CASSPHLGTNTGELFF
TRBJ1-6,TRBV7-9,CASSLVDRRFPLHF
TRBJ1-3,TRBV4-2,CASSPSTGASGNTIYF
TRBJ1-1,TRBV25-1,CASSPPSNTEAFF
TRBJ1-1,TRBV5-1,CASSRGQGLRGTEAFF
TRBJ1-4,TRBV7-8,CASSFLPGATNEKLFF
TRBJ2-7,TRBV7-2,CASSLAGTSGRALGHEQYF
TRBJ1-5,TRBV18,CASSLREGNQPQHF
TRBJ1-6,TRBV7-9,CASSFQGSSYNSPLHF
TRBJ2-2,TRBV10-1,CASARGREGITGELFF
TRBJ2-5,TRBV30,CAWSVGAQGRETQYF
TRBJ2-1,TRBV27,CASSPGGYNEQFF
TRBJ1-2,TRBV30,CAWSVNGRTGYTF
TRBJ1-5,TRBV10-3,CAISLTRYSNQPQHF
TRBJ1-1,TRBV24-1,CATRGRMNTEAFF
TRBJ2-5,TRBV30,CALATGSVGETQYF
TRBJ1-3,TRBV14,CASSPSPDSNSGNTIYF
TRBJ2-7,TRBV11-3,CASSPLRDGEQYF
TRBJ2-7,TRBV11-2,CASSSTSGRAVKYEQYF
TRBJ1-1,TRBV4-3,CASSRDRAANTEAFF
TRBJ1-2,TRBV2,CASSGPGQGIYGYTF
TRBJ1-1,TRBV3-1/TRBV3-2,CASRHQGENTEAFF